These 27 T cell receptor beta chains originate from one sample sequenced in a study of control samples from healthy donors and cancer patients. Profiling relied on immunoSEQ multiplex PCR, and the TCRdb table lists in-frame clones only, not all of them. The sample carries roughly 68,000 clones, over 80% recorded once. Sequencing input: blood. All receptors derive from a man aged 60-69 years in good health.

With respect to this clone: One junction end disagrees with the germline gene, perhaps due to a read error. The rearrangement links TRBV19 to TRBJ2-3; 13 positions match TRBD2. The germline V gene has CDR1 LNHDA and CDR2 SQIVND (reference sequence). The CDR3 sequence is 16 residues long. CDR3 bases: TGTGCCAGTAGTACTCGGACTAGCGGGAGCACCGATACGCAGTATTTT. Its translation is CASSTRTSGSTDTQYF.

The chain recombines TRBV5-1 with TRBJ1-2; 8 nucleotides match TRBD1. This CDR3 region has 15 residues. In germline, CDR1 is SGHRS, CDR2 YFSETQ. Germline trimming cut 0 bases from V and 3 bases from J; bases unmatched to any gene: 4. The CDR3 region has the DNA TGCGCCAGCAGCTTGGTGACAGGGGCGGACTATGGCTACACCTTC. Protein product: CASSLVTGADYGYTF.

The CDR3 DNA reads TGTGCCAGCAGCGCTGCGAACACCGGGGAGCTGTTTTTT. Its protein is CASSAANTGELFF. The rearrangement joins TRBV9 to TRBJ2-2; no clear D gene. This CDR3 is built from 13 residues. V dropped 3 bases and J dropped 0 bases, with 3 bases sitting between them. Germline V CDR1 and CDR2: SGDLS, YYNGEE. Using reference TRBV9 and TRBJ2-2 for the parts outside the CDR3, the full variable domain is DSGVTQTPKHLITATGQRVTLRCSPRSGDLSVYWYQQSLDQGLQFLIQYYNGEERAKGNILERFSAQQFPDLHSELNLSSLELGDSALYFCASSAANTGELFFGEGSRLTVL.

The rearrangement joins TRBV3-1 (or the pseudogene TRBV3-2) to TRBJ2-1, with unresolved D. The V end lost 4 bases, the J end lost 5 bases, and 6 bases lay between the germline ends. The germline gives CDR1 LGHDT, CDR2 YNNKEL (reference sequence). This CDR3 spans 12 amino acids. CDR3 coding DNA: TGTGCCAGCAGCCGGGCAGACAATGAGCAGTTCTTC. Encoded protein: CASSRADNEQFF.

This clone was counted between two and nine times. Here the CDR3 reads CASSPPTGSGNTIYF. The DNA for the CDR3 is TGTGCCAGCAGCCCACCCACTGGCTCTGGAAACACCATATATTTT. This rearrangement joins TRBV7-8 to TRBJ1-3; unclear D gene. This CDR3 is built from 15 residues. Trimming left V 5 bases short and J 0 bases short, with 11 bases between. Germline values: CDR1 SGHVS, CDR2 FQNEAQ.

In this sample, this clone turned up once. The chain carries TRBV18 and TRBJ2-3, with no clear D. Trimming shortened V by 2 bases and J by 1 base, and 7 bases separated the two germline ends. The CDR3 runs 14 residues. Germline V gene data show CDR1 as KGHSH and CDR2 as LQKENI. This CDR3 reads CASSPWQGTDTQYF. In DNA, the CDR3 is TGTGCCAGCTCACCATGGCAGGGCACAGATACGCAGTATTTT.

The J gene is TRBJ2-2, the V gene TRBV7-9; D is unresolved. Germline V gene data show CDR1 as SEHNR and CDR2 as FQNEAQ (reference sequence). The ends were cut back, 5 bases at V and 5 bases at J, with 12 bases in the middle. This CDR3 has 14 amino acids. The CDR3 here is CASSPVPRTGELFF. The CDR3 nucleotides are TGTGCCAGCAGCCCCGTACCGAGGACCGGGGAGCTGTTTTTT.

The gene calls are TRBV18 and TRBJ2-2; D is unclear. V gave up 3 bases and J gave up 5 bases, with 10 bases separating them. This CDR3 has 14 amino acids. The germline V gene encodes CDR1 KGHSH and CDR2 LQKENI. CDR3 DNA: TGTGCCAGCTCACCTCCCACGTGGACCGGGGAGCTGTTTTTT. This sequence encodes CASSPPTWTGELFF.

The rearrangement links TRBV19 to TRBJ2-3; no definite D call. CDR3 size: 14 residues. Germline V gene sequence: CDR1 LNHDA, CDR2 SQIVND (reference sequence). The germline V and J ends were trimmed by 1 base and 0 bases, with 5 bases remaining between them. CDR3 protein: CASSIGDSTDTQYF. As DNA, the CDR3 is TGTGCCAGTAGTATAGGGGATAGCACAGATACGCAGTATTTT.

The chain employs TRBV18 and TRBJ1-2; no clear D gene. This CDR3 region has 15 residues. Trimming pared 6 bases from V and 8 bases from J, leaving 22 bases between. From germline, CDR1 is KGHSH and CDR2 LQKENI. The CDR3 region has the DNA TGTGCCAGCTCGCCCCGCGCGGGCCCTGGTGACGGCTACACCTTC. It is translated as CASSPRAGPGDGYTF. Variable domain in full (rest from reference TRBV18 and TRBJ1-2): NAGVMQNPRHLVRRRGQEARLRCSPMKGHSHVYWYRQLPEEGLKFMVYLQKENIIDESGMPKERFSAEFPKEGPSILRIQQVVRGDSAAYFCASSPRAGPGDGYTFGSGTRLTVV.

The chain recombines TRBV7-9 with TRBJ2-7; D is possibly TRBD1 (6 bases). With 6 bases removed from V and 2 bases from J, the gap between germline ends came to 17 bases. CDR1 and CDR2 from the germline V gene are SEHNR and FQNEAQ (reference sequence). This CDR3 comprises 15 residues. The DNA of the CDR3 is TGTGCCAGCAGTAAGGACGACAGGTACCCCTACGAGCAGTACTTC. It specifies CASSKDDRYPYEQYF.

The rearrangement joins TRBV7-2 to TRBJ2-7; 9 nucleotides line up with TRBD1. Germline CDR1 reads SGHTA; CDR2 reads FQGNSA. V trimming: 0 bases; J trimming: 6 bases; junction bases outside the gene matches: 12. This CDR3 has 17 amino acids. The CDR3 region is CASSLAGIVGQGFEQYF. DNA for the CDR3: TGTGCCAGCAGCTTAGCTGGAATCGTCGGACAGGGGTTCGAGCAGTACTTC.

The chain uses TRBV11-1 and TRBJ2-1; 13 positions agree with TRBD2. V was clipped by 4 bases and J by 7 bases; unmatched bases: 7. Germline CDR1 SGHAT, CDR2 FQDESV (reference sequence). The CDR3 is made up of 16 amino acids. CDR3 DNA: TGTGCCAGCAGCTATGAACTAGCGGGAGGGCAGAATGAGCAGTTCTTC. Amino acids: CASSYELAGGQNEQFF. The full variable domain, in which reference TRBV11-1 and TRBJ2-1 provide the parts outside the CDR3, is EAEVAQSPRYKITEKSQAVAFWCDPISGHATLYWYRQILGQGPELLVQFQDESVVDDSQLPKDRFSAERLKGVDSTLKIQPAELGDSAMYLCASSYELAGGQNEQFFGPGTRLTVL.

DNA for the CDR3: TGTGCCAGCAGCATGAACAGGGGGCAAGAGACCCAGTACTTC. Protein: CASSMNRGQETQYF. This chain uses TRBV7-2 with TRBJ2-5; 8 positions agree with TRBD1. This CDR3 has 14 residues. CDR1 and CDR2 (germline): SGHTA, FQGNSA. V dropped 5 bases and J dropped 2; count of bases not matched to a gene: 4.

The V and J genes are TRBV28 and TRBJ1-5; 11 bases match TRBD1. The CDR3 spans 17 residues. Germline V CDR1 and CDR2: MDHEN, SYDVKM. V lost 6 bases, J lost 6 bases, and 13 bases stayed unmatched. Here the CDR3 DNA reads TGTGCCAGCAGACCCTTCGACCGGACAGGGGGCTTTCAGCCCCAGCATTTT. Translating it yields CASRPFDRTGGFQPQHF.

This clone was observed once. The CDR3 loop is CASSLTGGRQPQHF. CDR3 coding DNA: TGTGCCAGCAGTCTGACAGGGGGCAGGCAGCCCCAGCATTTT. This chain joins TRBV27 and TRBJ1-5, with 10 bases that match TRBD1. The V and J ends lost 5 bases and 7 bases, in that order; junction bases with no gene match: 5. The CDR3 contains 14 residues. Germline V gene lookup returns CDR1 MNHEY and CDR2 SMNVEV (reference sequence).

This sequence joins TRBV7-8 and TRBJ2-7, with a weak D call TRBD1 (5 bases). CDR3 length: 14 amino acids. Trimming took off 0 bases at V and 3 bases at J, with 9 bases between the two ends. CDR1 is SGHVS and CDR2 is FQNEAQ in the germline V gene. CDR3 region: CASSLAGDFYEQYF. CDR3 DNA sequence: TGTGCCAGCAGCTTAGCAGGGGATTTCTACGAGCAGTACTTC.

CDR3 protein: CASSPGQSSTDTQYF. CDR3 nucleotides: TGTGCCAGCAGCCCGGGACAGTCCAGCACAGATACGCAGTATTTT. The V call is TRBV7-9, the J call TRBJ2-3, with TRBD1 identical over 7 bases. The CDR3 length is 15 residues. The V segment lost 5 bases and the J segment 0 bases; nucleotides outside the gene matches: 5. The germline V gene encodes CDR1 SEHNR and CDR2 FQNEAQ (reference sequence).

The chain is built from TRBV6-2 or TRBV6-3 and TRBJ2-5; D ambiguous. The CDR3 length is 14 residues. Trimming cost V 0 bases and J 7 bases, with 12 bases left between them. Germline V gene sequence: CDR1 MNHEY, CDR2 SVGEGT. The CDR3 DNA reads as TGTGCCAGCAGTTACTCGGCATTGGTGACGACCCAGTACTTC. As protein: CASSYSALVTTQYF.

The V and J genes are TRBV5-8 and TRBJ2-3; D is uncertain. The length of the CDR3 is 14 residues. Trimming shortened V by 3 bases and J by 3 bases, and 11 bases separated the two germline ends. CDR1 is SGHTS and CDR2 is YDEGEE in the germline V gene. The CDR3 loop reads CASSWSRQTDTQYF. The DNA of the CDR3 is TGTGCCAGCAGCTGGTCCAGGCAGACAGATACGCAGTATTTT. The full variable domain, in which reference TRBV5-8 and TRBJ2-3 provide the parts outside the CDR3, is EAGVTQSPTHLIKTRGQQATLRCSPISGHTSVYWYQQALGLGLQFLLWYDEGEERNRGNFPPRFSGRQFPNYSSELNVNALELEDSALYLCASSWSRQTDTQYFGPGTRLTVL.

The chain links TRBV6-2 or TRBV6-3 to TRBJ2-3; a weak D match, TRBD2 (6 bases). CDR1 and CDR2 from the germline V gene are MNHEY and SVGEGT. V lost 4 bases, J lost 10 bases, and 18 bases lay in between. CDR3 size: 14 residues. The CDR3 sequence: CASSFSGPTGAQYF. CDR3 coding DNA: TGTGCCAGCAGTTTTAGCGGCCCTACTGGCGCGCAGTATTTT.

The chain carries TRBV5-6 and TRBJ2-3; 12 bases line up with TRBD2. This CDR3 spans 16 amino acids. Germline V gives CDR1 SGHDT, CDR2 YYEEEE. Trimming took 2 bases from V and 4 from J; bases not matched to a gene: 5. CDR3 amino acids: CASSFKTSGSPDTQYF. Here the CDR3 DNA reads TGTGCCAGCAGCTTTAAGACTAGCGGGAGTCCAGATACGCAGTATTTT. Filled out from reference TRBV5-6 and TRBJ2-3, the complete variable domain reads DAGVTQSPTHLIKTRGQQVTLRCSPKSGHDTVSWYQQALGQGPQFIFQYYEEEERQRGNFPDRFSGHQFPNYSSELNVNALLLGDSALYLCASSFKTSGSPDTQYFGPGTRLTVL.

The CDR3 DNA reads TGTGCCAGCAGCTTAGCCATGACAATGAACACTGAAGCTTTCTTT. This sequence encodes CASSLAMTMNTEAFF. This chain links TRBV11-2 with TRBJ1-1; no reliable D call. V dropped 1 base and J dropped 0 bases, with 9 bases sitting between them. This CDR3 comprises 15 residues. Germline assignment: CDR1 SGHAT and CDR2 FQNNGV.

The chain recombines TRBV6-5 with TRBJ2-1; D is undetermined. V was pared by 0 bases and J by 11 bases, with 8 bases between. The V gene's germline CDR1 is MNHEY and CDR2 SVGAGI. CDR3 length equals 12 residues. The CDR3 protein is CASSYSPEKQFF. CDR3 bases: TGTGCCAGCAGTTACTCCCCCGAAAAGCAGTTCTTC.

The chain employs TRBV29-1 and TRBJ2-5; 7 bases line up with TRBD1. The CDR3 spans 13 residues. V was pared by 7 bases and J by 0 bases, with 5 bases of the junction left unmatched. Germline CDR1 and CDR2: SQVTM and ANQGSEA. Written as DNA, the CDR3 is TGCAGCGCTCCGACAGGGAACCAAGAGACCCAGTACTTC. This translates into CSAPTGNQETQYF.

This clone was detected a few times. The chain carries TRBV7-9 and TRBJ1-4; TRBD1 might be the D (6 bases). This CDR3 comprises 14 residues. Between the trimmed V and J ends, which lost 4 bases and 2 bases, there was a span of 8 bases. Germline V gene sequence: CDR1 SEHNR, CDR2 FQNEAQ (reference sequence). The CDR3 DNA reads as TGTGCCAGCAGCTACAGGGCTACTAATGAAAAACTGTTTTTT. Its protein is CASSYRATNEKLFF.

The gene calls are TRBV9 and TRBJ2-1; 13 bases match TRBD2. Germline trimming cut 3 bases from V and 0 bases from J; bases unmatched to any gene: 3. Germline CDR1 and CDR2: SGDLS and YYNGEE. There are 17 residues in the CDR3. The CDR3 sequence: CASSGGTSGDSYNEQFF. As DNA, the CDR3 is TGTGCCAGCAGCGGGGGGACTAGCGGGGACTCCTACAATGAGCAGTTCTTC.